The 25 T cell receptor beta chains below were found in one sample sequenced in a study of control samples from healthy donors and cancer patients. This table comes from immunoSEQ multiplex PCR, and its TCRdb copy is limited to in-frame clones, with some not included. The data show under 450,000 clones, 80% to 95% seen once. Specimen: PBMCs. Every receptor here comes from a man aged 40-50 years with head and neck cancer.

With regard to this clone: This sample includes further DNA sequences coding for the same CDR3. This sequence joins TRBV10-3 and TRBJ2-3; perhaps TRBD2 as D (6 bases). Germline V gene sequence: CDR1 ENHRY, CDR2 SYGVKD. The CDR3 covers 16 residues. V was shortened by 0 bases and J by 0 bases, with 10 bases between the two germline ends. The CDR3 nucleotides read TGTGCCATCAGTGAGTCTAGCGGAGGGAGCACAGATACGCAGTATTTT. It specifies CAISESSGGSTDTQYF.

In its sample, this clone was seen once. The chain uses TRBV6-2 or TRBV6-3 and TRBJ2-4; D assignment may be TRBD1 or TRBD2 (5 bases each). V lost 2 bases, J lost 7 bases, and 24 bases lay in between. CDR3 size: 18 residues. Germline CDR1 is MNHEY and CDR2 is SVGEGT. The CDR3 coding sequence is TGTGCCAGCAGTTACCTATGGAACAAGAAAATCGAGGGGAACATTCAGTACTTC. Amino acids: CASSYLWNKKIEGNIQYF.

CDR3 sequence reads: CASSYNSGAFNEQFF. In nucleotides, the CDR3 is TGTGCCAGCAGTTACAATAGCGGGGCCTTCAATGAGCAGTTCTTC. This chain uses TRBV6-6 with TRBJ2-1; 8 nucleotides align to TRBD2. This CDR3 contains 15 residues. Germline trimming cut 2 bases from V and 6 bases from J; bases unmatched to any gene: 6. Germline V CDR1 and CDR2: MNHNY, SVGAGI (reference sequence).

The chain joins TRBV29-1 to TRBJ2-7, with D possibly being TRBD2 (6 bases). V was trimmed by 4 bases and J by 3 bases, leaving 13 bases between them. Looked up from germline, CDR1 is SQVTM and CDR2 is ANQGSEA. This CDR3 is 13 amino acids long. CDR3 protein: CSVVGLPIYEQYF. Written as DNA, the CDR3 is TGCAGCGTTGTGGGACTCCCAATCTACGAGCAGTACTTC.

The rearrangement uses TRBV7-9 and TRBJ1-1, with D possibly being TRBD1 (6 bases). This CDR3 has 16 residues. The V and J ends lost 5 bases and 1 base respectively, with 17 bases between them. CDR1 SEHNR and CDR2 FQNEAQ come from the germline V gene (reference sequence). The CDR3 protein is CASSPRPGTSNTEAFF. The CDR3 DNA sequence: TGTGCCAGCAGCCCTCGTCCCGGGACATCGAACACTGAAGCTTTCTTT.

The CDR3 nucleotides read TGCGCCAGCAGCCCAGGGACAGGCTTTGGTATAGTACGCTACACCTTC. This sequence encodes CASSPGTGFGIVRYTF. The chain recombines TRBV4-1 with TRBJ1-2, with 8 bases matching TRBD1. There are 16 residues in the CDR3. The V and J ends lost 4 bases and 9 bases, in that order; junction bases with no gene match: 16. From germline, CDR1 is MGHRA and CDR2 YSYEKL.

In its sample, this clone was seen a few times. V usage is TRBV2 and J usage is TRBJ1-6, with D hard to call. Germline CDR1 SNHLY, CDR2 FYNNEI. Deletions cut 2 bases from V and 5 bases from J, with 13 bases between. CDR3 length: 16 residues. CDR3 amino acids: CASSEYGQHNNSPLHF. In DNA, the CDR3 is TGTGCCAGCAGTGAATATGGGCAACACAATAATTCACCCCTCCACTTT.

For the CDR3, the DNA is TGTGCCAGCAGCCCGGGGACAGGGAGGCGTAACGAGCAGTACTTC. It specifies CASSPGTGRRNEQYF. The rearrangement joins TRBV7-9 to TRBJ2-7, with 9 bases that match TRBD1. Germline V gives CDR1 SEHNR, CDR2 FQNEAQ (reference sequence). The CDR3 contains 15 residues. Unmatched junction bases numbered 10, after V lost 5 bases and J lost 5 bases.

The chain carries TRBV7-3 and TRBJ2-1, with 9 bases aligning to TRBD2. Germline V gives CDR1 SGHTA, CDR2 FQGTGA. There are 17 residues in the CDR3. The ends lost 5 bases at V and 0 bases at J; junction bases unmatched: 8. The CDR3 DNA follows: TGTGCCAGCAGCGCCAAGCTTAGCGGGAGCTCCTACAATGAGCAGTTCTTC. This encodes CASSAKLSGSSYNEQFF.

The chain uses TRBV28 and TRBJ1-5; 10 bases match TRBD1. CDR1 and CDR2 from the germline V gene are MDHEN and SYDVKM. This CDR3 is 14 amino acids long. The V and J ends lost 8 bases and 4 bases, in that order; junction bases with no gene match: 5. The CDR3 region has the DNA TGTGCCAGCGGCGGACAGGGGGGTAATCAGCCCCAGCATTTT. Amino acids: CASGGQGGNQPQHF.

V gene TRBV5-6 combines with J gene TRBJ1-6; unclear D gene. V was shortened by 3 bases and J by 7 bases, with 11 bases between the two germline ends. Germline V gene data show CDR1 as SGHDT and CDR2 as YYEEEE. This CDR3 region has 14 residues. This chain's CDR3 is CASSSEQLNSPLHF. In DNA form, the CDR3 reads TGTGCCAGCAGCTCGGAACAGTTAAATTCACCCCTCCACTTT.

V and J are TRBV4-2 and TRBJ2-7; 9 bases are a match to TRBD1. From germline, CDR1 is LGHNA and CDR2 YNFKEQ. V dropped 3 bases and J dropped 1; count of bases not matched to a gene: 4. This CDR3 region has 15 residues. In DNA, the CDR3 is TGTGCCAGCAGCCACGAGGGACAGGGATCCTACGAGCAGTACTTC. Protein product: CASSHEGQGSYEQYF.

The chain joins TRBV30 to TRBJ1-5; the D is unclear. Germline CDR1 and CDR2: GTSNPN and SVGIG (reference sequence). V was pared by 0 bases and J by 0 bases, with 6 bases between. CDR3 size: 14 residues. The CDR3 sequence: CAWSVGVSNQPQHF. CDR3 sequence (DNA): TGTGCCTGGAGTGTCGGGGTTAGCAATCAGCCCCAGCATTTT.

The V call is TRBV7-6, the J call TRBJ2-1; 8 positions match TRBD2. CDR1 and CDR2 (germline): SGHVS, FNYEAQ. The junction had 7 bases not matched to a gene; V was cut back by 5 bases and J by 7 bases. The length of the CDR3 is 14 residues. The CDR3 is CASSGTRGTNEQFF. Written as DNA, the CDR3 is TGTGCCAGCAGCGGGACTAGGGGTACAAATGAGCAGTTCTTC.

The J gene is TRBJ2-7, the V gene TRBV6-2 or TRBV6-3; D is ambiguous. There are 15 residues in the CDR3. Trimming left V 5 bases short and J 4 bases short, with 18 bases between. Per germline, CDR1 MNHEY and CDR2 SVGEGT. CDR3 nucleotide sequence: TGTGCCAGCAGTGCCTTCCCCTCGGCATTATACGAGCAGTACTTC. Its translation: CASSAFPSALYEQYF.

This chain connects TRBV3-1 (or the pseudogene TRBV3-2) to TRBJ1-2; TRBD1 matches 7 bases. This CDR3 contains 18 residues. Per germline, CDR1 LGHDT and CDR2 YNNKEL (reference sequence). Trimming took 0 bases from V and 8 from J; bases not matched to a gene: 18. The CDR3 is CASSQDNLGDSVYSGYTF. CDR3 nucleotides: TGTGCCAGCAGCCAAGACAACCTGGGGGACAGCGTTTACAGCGGCTACACCTTC.

The CDR3 region has the DNA TGTGCCAGCAGCCAAGCCCGAGGGCGAGGGCAGGGGAGGACAGATACGCAGTATTTT. This sequence encodes CASSQARGRGQGRTDTQYF. The chain carries TRBV3-1 (or the pseudogene TRBV3-2) and TRBJ2-3, with D tentatively TRBD1 or TRBD2 (6 bases each). This CDR3 has 19 residues. Between the trimmed V and J ends, which lost 1 base and 3 bases, there was a span of 23 bases. The germline V gene has CDR1 LGHDT and CDR2 YNNKEL (reference sequence).

The chain has TRBV6-6 and TRBJ1-4; 9 bases match TRBD1. Germline CDR1 and CDR2: MNHNY and SVGAGI (reference sequence). V trimming: 7 bases; J trimming: 6 bases; junction bases outside the gene matches: 9. This CDR3 has 15 residues. The CDR3 sequence: CASILRWTGDEKLFF. The CDR3 region has the DNA TGTGCCAGCATTTTACGGTGGACAGGGGATGAAAAACTGTTTTTT.

The chain combines TRBV30 with TRBJ2-2, with a weak D call TRBD2 (5 bases). This CDR3 spans 15 amino acids. CDR1 GTSNPN and CDR2 SVGIG come from the germline V gene (reference sequence). Trimming took 2 bases from V and 3 from J, leaving 13 bases between them. Here the CDR3 reads CAWSSGERDTGELFF. Written as DNA, the CDR3 is TGTGCCTGGAGTTCCGGGGAACGTGACACCGGGGAGCTGTTTTTT.

The chain links TRBV12-3 or TRBV12-4 to TRBJ2-7, with no clear D. The length of the CDR3 is 13 residues. Trimming shortened V by 3 bases and J by 0 bases, and 6 bases separated the two germline ends. As DNA, the CDR3 is TGTGCCAGCAGTTTCCCGCACTCCTACGAGCAGTACTTC. This translates into CASSFPHSYEQYF.

This chain joins TRBV7-2 and TRBJ1-4; TRBD1 is a possible D gene (6 bases). V was clipped by 2 bases and J by 8 bases, with 15 bases between them. Per germline, CDR1 SGHTA and CDR2 FQGNSA. There are 15 residues in the CDR3. CDR3 bases: TGTGCCAGCAGCTTAAATGGGGGCACAGGGGAAAAACTGTTTTTT. Its protein is CASSLNGGTGEKLFF.

The CDR3 sequence: CSASEETQYF. The CDR3 nucleotides read TGCAGTGCGAGTGAGGAGACCCAGTACTTC. This chain joins TRBV20-1 and TRBJ2-5; unclear D gene. The germline CDR1 and CDR2 sequences are DFQATT and SNEGSKA (reference sequence). The V end lost 6 bases, the J end lost 5 bases, and 7 bases lay between the germline ends. The CDR3 is 10 amino acids.

The V gene is TRBV24-1, the J gene TRBJ2-1; 12 nucleotides match TRBD2. This CDR3 has 16 residues. CDR1 and CDR2 from the germline V gene are KGHDR and SFDVKD. Trimming took 9 bases from V and 5 from J; bases not matched to a gene: 10. The CDR3 nucleotides are TGTGCCACCTCGACTAGCGGGGGACCTAAACACAATGAGCAGTTCTTC. Translating gives CATSTSGGPKHNEQFF.

V and J are TRBV9 and TRBJ1-2; perhaps TRBD1 as D (5 bases). The germline gives CDR1 SGDLS, CDR2 YYNGEE. The CDR3 runs 16 residues. V gave up 7 bases and J gave up 7 bases, with 26 bases separating them. The CDR3 is CASSPGGTEGYGGYTF. In DNA form, the CDR3 reads TGTGCCAGCTCCCCGGGGGGGACGGAGGGATATGGTGGCTACACCTTC.

The V gene is TRBV7-8, the J gene TRBJ2-5; 9 bases agree with TRBD1. V shed 5 bases, J shed 5 bases, and the junction held 3 bases outside the gene matches. There are 13 residues in the CDR3. Germline V gene lookup returns CDR1 SGHVS and CDR2 FQNEAQ. The CDR3 bases are TGTGCCAGCAGCCGGACAGGGGTGGAGACCCAGTACTTC. Translating it yields CASSRTGVETQYF.